The 30 T cell receptor beta chains presented below share a single source sample, sequenced in a study of blood T cells in healthy people across ages. With a J-beta primer mix and a sample-barcoded 5' primer, a second PCR ran about 7 to 12 cycles. From the 5' RACE reads, TCRdb called clonotypes with MiXCR, one entry per CDR3 protein. The repertoire holds more than 500,000 distinct CDR3 sequences, 25% to 30% seen once, with under 20% in the top ten. Sample: blood. These receptors all come from a woman aged 70-85 years in good health.

V and J are TRBV7-2 and TRBJ1-1, with 8 positions matching TRBD1. V shed 2 bases, J shed 5 bases, and the junction held 4 bases outside the gene matches. The V gene's germline CDR1 is SGHTA and CDR2 FQGNSA. CDR3 length: 14 amino acids. This chain's CDR3 is CASSLRQGLTEAFF. In DNA, the CDR3 is TGTGCCAGCAGCTTAAGACAGGGGTTAACTGAAGCTTTCTTT.

This chain uses TRBV5-5 with TRBJ2-5; 10 positions agree with TRBD1. This CDR3 contains 16 residues. CDR1 is SGHKS, CDR2 YYEKEE, per germline (reference sequence). V trimming: 3 bases; J trimming: 6 bases; junction bases outside the gene matches: 11. CDR3 in DNA: TGTGCCAGCAGCTCCATTCGACAGGGGGCGATGAAGACCCAGTACTTC. Amino acids: CASSSIRQGAMKTQYF.

This clonotype was counted a few times. The chain couples TRBV4-3 to TRBJ2-5; 8 bases are shared with TRBD2. The J call may be in error: the DNA end matches TRBJ2-7 better. The CDR3 sequence is 16 residues long. Germline CDR1 and CDR2: LGHNA and YSLEER. DNA for the CDR3: TGCGCCAGCAGCCAAGATCCCTGGACTAGCTTCGGCGAGCAGTACTTC. This translates into CASSQDPWTSFGEQYF.

The gene calls are TRBV4-3 and TRBJ2-4; maybe TRBD1 (6 bases). The CDR3 is 17 amino acids. V shed 1 base and J shed 9 bases, with 22 bases lying between them. Germline V gives CDR1 LGHNA, CDR2 YSLEER. The CDR3 sequence is CASSQGTVGTHRGIQYF. DNA for the CDR3: TGCGCCAGCAGCCAAGGGACTGTAGGGACACACCGGGGCATTCAGTACTTC.

This clonotype was picked up a small number of times. V usage is TRBV15 and J usage is TRBJ2-5; D perhaps matches TRBD1 (6 bases). Per germline, CDR1 LNHNV and CDR2 YYDKDF (reference sequence). Trimming took off 2 bases at V and 3 bases at J, with 13 bases between the two ends. The CDR3 runs to 15 residues. This CDR3 reads CATSRLSRDKETQYF. The CDR3 DNA reads as TGTGCCACCAGCAGACTCTCTAGGGACAAAGAGACCCAGTACTTC.

This chain connects TRBV12-3 or TRBV12-4 to TRBJ1-2; 7 bases align to TRBD1. Trimming removed 5 bases from V and 4 bases from J; junction bases left unmatched: 7. The CDR3 is 14 residues long. The CDR3: CASSLRQGPYGYTF. The CDR3 nucleotides read TGTGCCAGCAGTCTGAGACAGGGACCCTATGGCTACACCTTC.

The genes are TRBV24-1 and TRBJ2-1; D is unclear. Deletions cut 2 bases from V and 7 bases from J, with 20 bases between. The germline CDR1 and CDR2 sequences are KGHDR and SFDVKD. There are 17 residues in the CDR3. The CDR3 DNA sequence: TGTGCCACCAGTGATTCACGGGCTCTCGATCTAAAAAATGAGCAGTTCTTC. Residues: CATSDSRALDLKNEQFF.

V is TRBV6-5 and J is TRBJ1-3, with 9 positions matching TRBD1. This CDR3 contains 17 residues. Germline loops: CDR1 MNHEY, CDR2 SVGAGI. Trimming removed 2 bases from V and 3 bases from J; junction bases left unmatched: 8. CDR3 DNA sequence: TGTGCCAGCAGTTACATACCTGGGACAGGGAATGGAAACACCATATATTTT. As protein: CASSYIPGTGNGNTIYF.

This clonotype has a handful of counts. This rearrangement joins TRBV20-1 to TRBJ1-4; D remains ambiguous. The CDR3 contains 14 residues. The germline CDR1 and CDR2 sequences are DFQATT and SNEGSKA (reference sequence). Trimming took off 6 bases at V and 5 bases at J, with 16 bases between the two ends. The CDR3 coding sequence is TGCAGTGCGTTCGAGGGCCCGAGGAATGAAAAACTGTTTTTT. Translated, it gives CSAFEGPRNEKLFF.

This clonotype has more than one count but fewer than ten. The genes are TRBV7-2 and TRBJ1-6; no firm D call. CDR1 SGHTA and CDR2 FQGNSA come from the germline V gene. Trimming left V 5 bases short and J 10 bases short, with 15 bases between. CDR3 size: 14 residues. CDR3 amino acids: CASSPGSTRSPLHF. For the CDR3, the DNA is TGTGCCAGCAGCCCCGGGTCCACCCGATCACCCCTCCACTTT.

This clonotype was picked up a small number of times. The chain joins TRBV7-2 to TRBJ2-1; no clear D gene. The CDR3 loop spans 13 amino acids. V was shortened by 4 bases and J by 13 bases, with 17 bases between the two germline ends. Germline CDR1 reads SGHTA; CDR2 reads FQGNSA. The CDR3 sequence: CASSYSPGTLQFF. In DNA form, the CDR3 reads TGTGCCAGCAGCTATAGCCCTGGCACCTTACAGTTCTTC.

The genes are TRBV4-2 and TRBJ1-2; D call uncertain. The V gene lost 0 bases and the J gene lost 8 bases, with 13 bases spanning the gap. CDR3 length equals 14 residues. CDR1 is LGHNA and CDR2 is YNFKEQ in the germline V gene. This CDR3 reads CASSQDVGNGGYTF. The CDR3 bases are TGTGCCAGCAGCCAAGATGTAGGGAACGGCGGCTACACCTTC.

The chain carries TRBV20-1 and TRBJ1-1; 8 positions agree with TRBD1. The trim removed 5 bases at V and 0 bases at J, leaving 11 bases unmatched. Germline CDR1 reads DFQATT; CDR2 reads SNEGSKA (reference sequence). CDR3 length: 16 amino acids. CDR3 nucleotides: TGCAGTGCTGCCGACAGGGGTCCTCTCATGAACACTGAAGCTTTCTTT. Translating it yields CSAADRGPLMNTEAFF.

J is TRBJ1-2 and V is TRBV7-2, with a tentative D call TRBD1 (5 bases). The V end lost 1 base, the J end lost 6 bases, and 15 bases lay between the germline ends. The CDR3 totals 15 residues. Germline CDR1 reads SGHTA; CDR2 reads FQGNSA. The CDR3 reads CASSLGSGSSHGYTF. For the CDR3, the DNA is TGTGCCAGCAGCTTAGGCTCAGGGAGTTCACATGGCTACACCTTC.

The chain couples TRBV11-2 to TRBJ1-2, with TRBD1 matching over 8 bases. CDR1 and CDR2 (germline): SGHAT, FQNNGV. The CDR3 sequence is 14 residues long. Germline trimming cut 4 bases from V and 5 bases from J; bases unmatched to any gene: 6. In DNA, the CDR3 is TGTGCCAGCAGCTCCGGGACAGGATTTTATGGCTACACCTTC. Its protein product is CASSSGTGFYGYTF.

This clonotype was recorded a few times. The J gene is TRBJ1-4, the V gene TRBV20-1; 10 positions match TRBD1. The germline gives CDR1 DFQATT, CDR2 SNEGSKA (reference sequence). The CDR3 loop spans 15 amino acids. J gave up 7 bases and V 5 bases, and 10 bases lay outside the gene matches. CDR3 sequence reads: CSAGIPGQGFEKLFF. The CDR3 DNA follows: TGCAGTGCTGGAATACCGGGACAGGGGTTTGAAAAACTGTTTTTT.

This clonotype was found a few times. The chain is built from TRBV4-3 and TRBJ2-5; D tentatively fits TRBD1 or TRBD2 (5 bases each). The closer fit of TRBJ2-1 to the DNA end suggests the J call may be wrong. The length of the CDR3 is 15 residues. Per germline, CDR1 LGHNA and CDR2 YSLEER. CDR3 nucleotides: TGCGCCAGCAGCCAGAGCCGGGACGCTTACAATGAGCAGTTCTTC. This encodes CASSQSRDAYNEQFF.

The rearrangement links TRBV19 to TRBJ2-1, with 11 nucleotides matching TRBD2. V gave up 3 bases and J gave up 3 bases; unmatched junction bases: 1. CDR1 LNHDA and CDR2 SQIVND come from the germline V gene (reference sequence). The CDR3 extends over 15 amino acids. As DNA, the CDR3 is TGTGCCAGTAGTATGACTAGCGGGGACTACAATGAGCAGTTCTTC. Its protein is CASSMTSGDYNEQFF.

The V call is TRBV20-1, the J call TRBJ2-3, with 8 bases identical to TRBD1. The CDR3 extends over 15 amino acids. Germline CDR1 is DFQATT and CDR2 is SNEGSKA (reference sequence). V lost 0 bases and J lost 4; bases outside the gene matches: 6. Written as DNA, the CDR3 is TGCAGTGCTAGAGATCCCACAGGGGGTTCAGATACGCAGTATTTT. Translation gives CSARDPTGGSDTQYF.

This clonotype appeared a few times. This chain uses TRBV27 with TRBJ2-1, with 16 bases aligning to TRBD2. Germline CDR1 and CDR2: MNHEY and SMNVEV (reference sequence). Trimming took 3 bases from V and 7 from J; bases not matched to a gene: 3. The CDR3 is 16 amino acids. The CDR3 loop is CASSLGLAGGQNEQFF. The CDR3 coding sequence is TGTGCCAGCAGTTTGGGACTAGCGGGGGGGCAGAATGAGCAGTTCTTC.

The chain couples TRBV27 to TRBJ2-5; no definite D call. Trimming removed 4 bases at V and 2 bases at J, with 8 bases between. Per germline, CDR1 MNHEY and CDR2 SMNVEV (reference sequence). CDR3 length equals 13 residues. The CDR3 loop reads CASSWRRQETQYF. The CDR3 nucleotides are TGTGCCAGCAGTTGGCGCAGACAAGAGACCCAGTACTTC.

The V and J genes are TRBV25-1 and TRBJ1-1, with D perhaps matching TRBD1 (5 bases). Trimming took 3 bases from V and 1 from J, leaving 9 bases between them. This CDR3 has 14 amino acids. The germline V gene has CDR1 MGHDK and CDR2 SYGVNS. The chain's CDR3 is CASSERGTNTEAFF. The CDR3 bases are TGTGCCAGCAGTGAGCGGGGGACGAACACTGAAGCTTTCTTT.

The rearrangement links TRBV18 to TRBJ2-3; 8 positions agree with TRBD1. CDR1 is KGHSH and CDR2 is LQKENI in the germline V gene. The CDR3 loop spans 16 amino acids. V lost 2 bases to trimming and J lost 1 base; unmatched junction nucleotides: 5. The CDR3 DNA reads as TGTGCCAGCTCACCATCCGGACAGGGAGGCACAGATACGCAGTATTTT. Protein product: CASSPSGQGGTDTQYF.

This chain uses TRBV2 with TRBJ1-1; no reliable D call. The V end was cut by 2 bases, the J end by 3 bases, with 7 bases between. The length of the CDR3 is 13 residues. Germline values: CDR1 SNHLY, CDR2 FYNNEI. The CDR3 DNA follows: TGTGCCAGCAGTGAAAAGCAATACACTGAAGCTTTCTTT. Translation gives CASSEKQYTEAFF.

This sequence joins TRBV4-3 and TRBJ1-6; D uncertain. The germline V gene encodes CDR1 LGHNA and CDR2 YSLEER. The V gene lost 6 bases and the J gene lost 8 bases, with 17 bases spanning the gap. CDR3 size: 15 residues. For the CDR3, the DNA is TGCGCCAGCAGGATTAGGTCCCGGGGTTATTCACCCCTCCACTTT. Translated: CASRIRSRGYSPLHF.

The CDR3 bases are TGTGCCAGCACACCAAGGGGACAGGTTATCAATGAGCAGTTCTTC. Its translation: CASTPRGQVINEQFF. J is TRBJ2-1 and V is TRBV3-1, with 8 bases that match TRBD1. J gave up 6 bases and V 7 bases, and 11 bases lay outside the gene matches. Germline V gene lookup returns CDR1 LGHDT and CDR2 YNNKEL (reference sequence). CDR3 length: 15 amino acids.

The sample holds a few counts of this clonotype. The chain recombines TRBV2 with TRBJ1-5; D possibly corresponds to TRBD1 (6 bases). With 5 bases removed from V and 6 bases from J, the gap between germline ends came to 14 bases. The CDR3 length is 14 residues. Germline CDR1 and CDR2: SNHLY and FYNNEI. Here the CDR3 DNA reads TGTGCCAGCAGTTCCGGACAGAGGCTTCAGCCCCAGCATTTT. Translating it yields CASSSGQRLQPQHF.

This clonotype was found a few times. Compared with germline, one end of the junction differs, possibly owing to a read error. The chain couples TRBV5-6 to TRBJ2-7; D not resolved. CDR3 size: 12 residues. CDR1 is SGHDT and CDR2 is YYEEEE in the germline V gene. CDR3 bases: TGTGCCAGCGGCTTGGTGGCCACTGAGCAGTACTTC. It translates to CASGLVATEQYF.

This clonotype was seen only a few times. The chain couples TRBV3-1 to TRBJ1-1; perhaps TRBD1 as D (6 bases). The CDR3 totals 13 residues. The germline V and J ends were trimmed by 1 base and 7 bases, with 10 bases remaining between them. The germline gives CDR1 LGHDT, CDR2 YNNKEL (reference sequence). The CDR3 DNA reads as TGTGCCAGCAGCCAAGGGGGGACATTTGAAGCTTTCTTT. Amino acid sequence: CASSQGGTFEAFF.

This clonotype was counted a few times. The rearrangement uses TRBV6-5 and TRBJ1-5; D is unresolved. Germline V gene sequence: CDR1 MNHEY, CDR2 SVGAGI. The CDR3 has 14 amino acids. Between the trimmed V and J ends, which lost 4 bases and 1 base, there was a span of 8 bases. The CDR3 loop reads CASSSLWSNQPQHF. For the CDR3, the DNA is TGTGCCAGCAGTTCCCTTTGGAGCAATCAGCCCCAGCATTTT.